This T cell receptor (beta chain) came from a study of Ad26.COV2.S vaccination and SARS-CoV-2 variants (dated by TCRdb to about 2021). For context, the study as a whole: Donors in the vaccine arm were drawn from COV1001, a multicentre, randomized, double-blind, placebo-controlled phase I-IIa trial testing Ad26.COV2.S in healthy adults. Ad26.COV2.S was administered intramuscularly at a dose of 5x10^10 or 1x10^11 viral particles, either as one shot or as two shots given 56 days apart. TCRbeta repertoire sequencing served as the tool for gauging how specific and how broad the SARS-CoV-2-reactive T cell receptors were following Ad26.COV2.S vaccination. The TCR-sequenced set comprised roughly 30 samples: around 20 Ad26.COV2.S vaccine recipients, 5 placebo recipients and 8 SARS-CoV-2 convalescent individuals. Trial participants were randomized into five groups of five, in which low-dose or high-dose Ad26.COV2.S was given once or twice, or placebo was given on both occasions. Investigators remained blinded to trial group allocation during experiments and outcome assessment. General study outcomes and caveats: Vaccine and placebo recipients had comparable non-spike TCR breadth, which fits with the vaccine containing only spike. Compared with placebo recipients, Ad26.COV2.S recipients showed higher spike-specific TCR breadth (P = 0.0014). It was noted by the authors that total T cell responses may have been underestimated by the TCR breadth and depth analyses. Substantial breadth of spike-specific CD8+ and CD4+ T cell responses was reported after vaccination. Comparing responses between vaccine doses or regimens was not something the study was powered to do.

The germline V gene specifies SGDLS as CDR1 and YYNGEE as CDR2. The CDR3 sequence holds 14 residues, the cysteine and phenylalanine included. CDR3 DNA only is kept here, 42 bases in frame from base 1. Relative to germline, V is 3 bases shorter and J is 5 bases shorter, with 14 bases between their ends. TCRbeta CDR3 regions were sequenced with the immunoSEQ Assay. After extraction, genomic DNA underwent amplification by bias-controlled multiplex PCR, followed by high-throughput sequencing. The authors' pipeline ran thus. To quantify the absolute abundance of each unique TCRbeta CDR3 region, sequences were collapsed and filtered. T cell fraction was estimated by normalizing TCRbeta template counts to usable DNA, with usable DNA measured through amplification of reference genes found in all nucleated cells. Repertoire TCRs were annotated as SARS-CoV-2-specific when V gene, CDR3 amino acid sequence and J gene were exactly matched to a known reactive TCR set. The reference SARS-CoV-2 TCR set was derived from MIRA and filtered for enrichment in COVID-19-positive ImmuneCODE repertoires, a step that removed public or cross-reactive TCRs. Using the MIRA antigens, annotated TCRs were further analysed by specific ORF or by position within an ORF. Breadth was defined as the number of annotated unique rearrangements divided by the total number of unique productive rearrangements, and depth was defined as the summed frequency of the annotated unique rearrangements. Group comparisons of TCR breadth used two-sided Wilcoxon rank-sum tests. TCRdb's version of the immuneACCESS table is confined to in-frame rearrangements and falls short of the full clone set. An unresolved V gene accounts for under half of the shortfall where checked; the remainder is of unknown origin. The V and J calls and clone size are taken from that table; D and trimming were inferred from the DNA. The sample table contains roughly 330,000 clones; only one count was recorded for about 90% of them. The ten most abundant clones make up roughly 6% of the sample.

In the paper's terms, the treatment or condition label means: some 20 received Ad26.COV2.S at low or high dose, single or two shots; several received placebo; per-sample allocation not given. Repertoires of vaccine and placebo recipients were sequenced from samples taken on day 63 after the first injection. In Cohort 1b, about 25 adults aged 18-55 years were enrolled at a single site in Boston, USA, between 29 July and 7 August 2020. Ad26.COV2.S consisted of a replication-incompetent adenovirus type 26 vector by which a prefusion-stabilized SARS-CoV-2 spike protein from the original Wuhan strain was expressed. About this clone: This clone's antigen is unknown. The record has no base qualities; no much larger clone is one base away.

The sequence is built from TRBV9 and TRBJ1-1, with a tentative D gene TRBD1 over 6 matching bases. The source of this sequence is a person aged 18 to 65 who received the Ad26.COV2.S COVID-19 vaccine or a placebo. The sequencing used peripheral blood, collected in a trial of Ad26.COV2.S vaccine versus placebo. The CDR3 reads as follows: CASSAAGVWTEAFF. At the DNA level, the sequence is TGTGCCAGCAGCGCAGCAGGGGTATGGACTGAAGCTTTCTTT. Here the CDR3 is joined to the reference TRBV9 and TRBJ1-1 genes, and the full variable domain is: DSGVTQTPKHLITATGQRVTLRCSPRSGDLSVYWYQQSLDQGLQFLIQYYNGEERAKGNILERFSAQQFPDLHSELNLSSLELGDSALYFCASSAAGVWTEAFFGQGTRLTVV.